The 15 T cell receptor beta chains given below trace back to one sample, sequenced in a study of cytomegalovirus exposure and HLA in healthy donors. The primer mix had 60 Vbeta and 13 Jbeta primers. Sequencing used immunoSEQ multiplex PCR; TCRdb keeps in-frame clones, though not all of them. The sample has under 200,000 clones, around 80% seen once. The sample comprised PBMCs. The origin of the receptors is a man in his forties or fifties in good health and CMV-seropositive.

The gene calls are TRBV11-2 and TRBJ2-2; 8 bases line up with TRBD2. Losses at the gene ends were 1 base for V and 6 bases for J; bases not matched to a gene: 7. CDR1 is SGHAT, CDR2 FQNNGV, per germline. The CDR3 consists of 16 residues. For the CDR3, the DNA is TGTGCCAGCAGCTTAGTCGGGGGGGAGGATCCCGGGGAGCTGTTTTTT. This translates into CASSLVGGEDPGELFF.

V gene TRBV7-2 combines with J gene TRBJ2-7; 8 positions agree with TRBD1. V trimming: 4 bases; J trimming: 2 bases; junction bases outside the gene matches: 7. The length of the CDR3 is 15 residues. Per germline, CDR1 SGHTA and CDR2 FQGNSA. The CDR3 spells CASSSRGLGTYEQYF. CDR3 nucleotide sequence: TGTGCCAGCAGCTCCAGGGGGCTTGGAACCTACGAGCAGTACTTC.

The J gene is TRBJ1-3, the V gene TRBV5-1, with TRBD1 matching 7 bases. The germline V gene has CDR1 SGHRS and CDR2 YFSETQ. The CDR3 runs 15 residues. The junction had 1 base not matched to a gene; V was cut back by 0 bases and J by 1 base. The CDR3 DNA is TGCGCCAGCAGCTTGGCACAGGGGTCTGGAAACACCATATATTTT. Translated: CASSLAQGSGNTIYF.

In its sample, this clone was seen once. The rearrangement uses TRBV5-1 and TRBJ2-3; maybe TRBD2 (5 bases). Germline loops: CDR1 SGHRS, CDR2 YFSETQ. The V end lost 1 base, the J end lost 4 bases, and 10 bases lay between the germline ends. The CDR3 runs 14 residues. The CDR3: CASSLTRLPDTQYF. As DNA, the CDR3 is TGCGCCAGCAGCTTGACTAGGCTCCCAGATACGCAGTATTTT.

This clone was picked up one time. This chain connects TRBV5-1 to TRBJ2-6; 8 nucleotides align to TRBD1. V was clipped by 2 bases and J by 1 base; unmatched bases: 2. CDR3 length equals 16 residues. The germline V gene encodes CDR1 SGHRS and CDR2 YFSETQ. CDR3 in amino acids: CASSFYRGSGANVLTF. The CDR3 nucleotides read TGCGCCAGCAGCTTCTACAGGGGGTCTGGGGCCAACGTCCTGACTTTC.

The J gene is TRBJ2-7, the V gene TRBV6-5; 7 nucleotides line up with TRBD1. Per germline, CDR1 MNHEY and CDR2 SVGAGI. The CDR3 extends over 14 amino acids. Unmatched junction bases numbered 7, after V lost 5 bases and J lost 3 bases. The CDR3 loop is CASSPTGASYEQYV. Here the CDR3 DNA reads TGTGCCAGCAGTCCCACAGGGGCCAGCTACGAGCAGTACGTC.

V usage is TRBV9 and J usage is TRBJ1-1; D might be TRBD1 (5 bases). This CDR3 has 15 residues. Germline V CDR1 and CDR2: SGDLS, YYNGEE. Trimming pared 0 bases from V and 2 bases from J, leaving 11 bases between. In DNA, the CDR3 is TGTGCCAGCAGCGTAGGGGGGAGGGGCAACACTGAAGCTTTCTTT. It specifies CASSVGGRGNTEAFF.

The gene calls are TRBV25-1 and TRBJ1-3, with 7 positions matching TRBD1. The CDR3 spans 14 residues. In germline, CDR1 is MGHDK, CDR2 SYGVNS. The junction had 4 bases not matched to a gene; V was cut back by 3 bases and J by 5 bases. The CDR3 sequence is CASSDLTGRNTIYF. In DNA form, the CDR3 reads TGTGCCAGCAGTGACCTGACAGGGAGAAACACCATATATTTT.

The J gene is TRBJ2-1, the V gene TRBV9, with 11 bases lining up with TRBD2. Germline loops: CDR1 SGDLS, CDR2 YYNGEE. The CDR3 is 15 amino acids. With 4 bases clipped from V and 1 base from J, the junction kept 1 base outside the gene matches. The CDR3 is CASSSSGRSYNEQFF. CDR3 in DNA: TGTGCCAGCAGCTCTAGCGGGAGGTCCTACAATGAGCAGTTCTTC.

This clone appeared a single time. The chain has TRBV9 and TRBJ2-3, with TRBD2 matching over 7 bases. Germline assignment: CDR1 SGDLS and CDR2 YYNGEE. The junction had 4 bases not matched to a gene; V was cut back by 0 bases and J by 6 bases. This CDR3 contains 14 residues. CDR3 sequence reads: CASSVAREDDTQYF. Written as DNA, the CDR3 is TGTGCCAGCAGCGTAGCCCGGGAGGACGATACGCAGTATTTT.

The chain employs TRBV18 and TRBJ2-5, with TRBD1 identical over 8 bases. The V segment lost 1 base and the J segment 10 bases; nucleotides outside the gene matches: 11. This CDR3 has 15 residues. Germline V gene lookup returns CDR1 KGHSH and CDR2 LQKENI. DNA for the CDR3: TGTGCCAGCTCACCACTACCGGGACAGGCTTTAGACCAGTACTTC. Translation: CASSPLPGQALDQYF.

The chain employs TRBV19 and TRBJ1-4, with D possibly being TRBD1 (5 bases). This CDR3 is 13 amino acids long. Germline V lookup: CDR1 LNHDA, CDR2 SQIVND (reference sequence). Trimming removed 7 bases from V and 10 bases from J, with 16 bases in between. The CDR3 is CASKTVGAAKLFF. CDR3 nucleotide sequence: TGTGCCAGTAAGACAGTCGGCGCTGCAAAACTGTTTTTT.

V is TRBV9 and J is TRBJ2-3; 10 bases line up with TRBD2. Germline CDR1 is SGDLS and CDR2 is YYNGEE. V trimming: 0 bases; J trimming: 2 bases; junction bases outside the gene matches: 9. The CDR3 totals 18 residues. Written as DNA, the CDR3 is TGTGCCAGCAGCGTAGGGAGGGGGGGACTAGCGACCACAGATACGCAGTATTTT. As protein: CASSVGRGGLATTDTQYF. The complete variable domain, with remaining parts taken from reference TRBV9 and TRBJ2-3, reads DSGVTQTPKHLITATGQRVTLRCSPRSGDLSVYWYQQSLDQGLQFLIQYYNGEERAKGNILERFSAQQFPDLHSELNLSSLELGDSALYFCASSVGRGGLATTDTQYFGPGTRLTVL.

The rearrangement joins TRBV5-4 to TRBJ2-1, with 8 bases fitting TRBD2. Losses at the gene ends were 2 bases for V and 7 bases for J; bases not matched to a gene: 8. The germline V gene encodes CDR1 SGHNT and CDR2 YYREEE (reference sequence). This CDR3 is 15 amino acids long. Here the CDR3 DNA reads TGTGCCAGCAGCTTCCAAGCGGGGGTAAATAATGAGCAGTTCTTC. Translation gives CASSFQAGVNNEQFF.

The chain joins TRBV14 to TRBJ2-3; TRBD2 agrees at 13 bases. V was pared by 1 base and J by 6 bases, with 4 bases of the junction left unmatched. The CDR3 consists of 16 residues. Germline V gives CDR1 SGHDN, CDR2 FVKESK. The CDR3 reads CASSQALLAGGDTQYF. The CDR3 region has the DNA TGTGCCAGCAGCCAAGCTCTACTAGCGGGAGGGGATACGCAGTATTTT. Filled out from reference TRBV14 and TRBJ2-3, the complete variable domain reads EAGVTQFPSHSVIEKGQTVTLRCDPISGHDNLYWYRRVMGKEIKFLLHFVKESKQDESGMPNNRFLAERTGGTYSTLKVQPAELEDSGVYFCASSQALLAGGDTQYFGPGTRLTVL.